The T cell receptor beta chain under discussion was sequenced for a study of PD-L1 blockade in urothelial cancer. On the study more broadly: The patients first took atezolizumab in the mid-2010s, receiving 1,200 mg intravenously every 3 weeks.

The CDR3 has 14 amino acids. V lost 4 bases to trimming and J lost 5 bases, with 14 bases between them. CDR1 LNHDA and CDR2 SQIVND come from the germline V gene (reference sequence). With respect to this clone: Its antigen remains unknown.

Broader study findings: Tumor-associated clones in the blood of durable-benefit patients grew more at 3 weeks.

This table comes from immunoSEQ multiplex PCR, and its TCRdb copy is limited to in-frame clones, with some not included. The table includes roughly 25,000 clones, less than 90% detected once. The sequences come from PBMCs, collected around atezolizumab (anti-PD-L1) treatment. The chain uses TRBV19 and TRBJ1-1; D is ambiguous. This TCR derives from a man aged 70-80 years with urothelial cancer. Here the CDR3 reads CASSSGASGTEAFF. In DNA, the CDR3 is TGTGCCAGTAGTAGCGGAGCGTCTGGAACTGAAGCTTTCTTT.